A single sample is the source of the 25 T cell receptor beta chains below, sequenced in a study of blood T cell repertoires in COVID-19. Measured with immunoSEQ multiplex PCR; TCRdb has only the in-frame clones, and not every one. The sample has 140,000 to 150,000 clones, about 82% seen once. Sequencing was performed on peripheral blood. The receptors come from a woman aged 40-49 years with active or convalescent COVID-19.

The CDR3: CASSAGTSGGTDTQYF. As DNA, the CDR3 is TGCGCCAGCAGCGCTGGGACTAGCGGGGGCACAGATACGCAGTATTTT. The rearrangement links TRBV5-1 to TRBJ2-3, with 13 bases identical to TRBD2. This CDR3 has 16 residues. Germline values: CDR1 SGHRS, CDR2 YFSETQ. Trimming removed 4 bases from V and 1 base from J; junction bases left unmatched: 3.

The V call is TRBV19, the J call TRBJ1-3, with no clear D. The V gene lost 6 bases and the J gene lost 4 bases, with 10 bases spanning the gap. This CDR3 is 13 amino acids long. Germline-derived CDR1 and CDR2 are LNHDA and SQIVND (reference sequence). The CDR3 region is CASSGGRGNTIYF. The CDR3 DNA sequence: TGTGCCAGTAGCGGAGGTCGGGGAAACACCATATATTTT.

The gene calls are TRBV27 and TRBJ2-7; a possible D gene is TRBD2 (6 bases). This CDR3 spans 11 amino acids. Per germline, CDR1 MNHEY and CDR2 SMNVEV (reference sequence). V was clipped by 8 bases and J by 3 bases, with 8 bases between them. The CDR3 region has the DNA TGTGCCAGCGGGAGGCTCTACGAGCAGTACTTC. Amino acid sequence: CASGRLYEQYF.

V and J are TRBV9 and TRBJ1-2; maybe TRBD1 (6 bases). The V and J ends lost 1 base and 4 bases respectively, with 8 bases between them. The CDR3 consists of 13 residues. CDR1 and CDR2 (germline): SGDLS, YYNGEE. DNA of the CDR3: TGTGCCAGCAGCGTACAGGGGATCTATGGCTACACCTTC. It is translated as CASSVQGIYGYTF.

This clone has only a few counts. V gene TRBV30 combines with J gene TRBJ2-4, with TRBD1 matching 7 bases. CDR3 size: 14 residues. J was trimmed by 6 bases and V by 0 bases; bases with no gene match: 5. Per the germline V gene, CDR1 is GTSNPN and CDR2 is SVGIG (reference sequence). In DNA, the CDR3 is TGTGCCTGGAGTGTGAAGGGGGCGGGAAACATTCAGTACTTC. This translates into CAWSVKGAGNIQYF.

The rearrangement uses TRBV28 and TRBJ1-2, with 10 bases identical to TRBD1. J was trimmed by 2 bases and V by 3 bases; bases with no gene match: 15. CDR1 and CDR2 from the germline V gene are MDHEN and SYDVKM. The CDR3 contains 19 residues. The CDR3, as DNA: TGTGCCAGCAGTTTTGGAGGCGGTCTTAGGGGACAGGGGAACTATGGCTACACCTTC. It specifies CASSFGGGLRGQGNYGYTF.

This clone appeared a single time. This chain's CDR3 is CASSLQLARGETQYF. DNA for the CDR3: TGCGCCAGCAGCTTGCAACTAGCGCGGGGGGAGACCCAGTACTTC. V gene TRBV5-1 combines with J gene TRBJ2-5; 7 bases match TRBD2. V lost 1 base to trimming and J lost 5 bases; unmatched junction nucleotides: 8. The CDR3 has 15 residues. Germline lookup yields CDR1 SGHRS and CDR2 YFSETQ.

V gene TRBV27 combines with J gene TRBJ2-6; a weak D match, TRBD2 (6 bases). This CDR3 has 15 amino acids. The V and J ends lost 1 base and 2 bases respectively, with 6 bases between them. The germline V gene encodes CDR1 MNHEY and CDR2 SMNVEV (reference sequence). The CDR3 coding sequence is TGTGCCAGCAGTTTATGGGGGGCTGGGGCCAACGTCCTGACTTTC. This gives the protein CASSLWGAGANVLTF.

The chain links TRBV28 to TRBJ1-4; 7 bases align to TRBD1. The length of the CDR3 is 15 residues. CDR1 MDHEN and CDR2 SYDVKM come from the germline V gene. The ends lost 4 bases at V and 7 bases at J; junction bases unmatched: 9. The CDR3 region is CASSSRQGQGEKLFF. The CDR3 DNA reads TGTGCCAGCAGTTCTCGACAGGGTCAAGGTGAAAAACTGTTTTTT.

The V call is TRBV28, the J call TRBJ2-5; D not resolved. V was clipped by 2 bases and J by 5 bases, with 9 bases between them. Per the germline V gene, CDR1 is MDHEN and CDR2 is SYDVKM. The CDR3 runs to 13 residues. The CDR3: CASSLNVGETQYF. CDR3 coding DNA: TGTGCCAGCAGTTTAAACGTCGGGGAGACCCAGTACTTC.

The chain employs TRBV2 and TRBJ2-3; TRBD1 matches at 9 bases. Germline CDR1 reads SNHLY; CDR2 reads FYNNEI. The CDR3 consists of 13 residues. V lost 9 bases to trimming and J lost 8 bases; unmatched junction nucleotides: 9. For the CDR3, the DNA is TGTGCCAGACTTTTGACAGGGGGAGCTACGCAGTATTTT. Amino acids: CARLLTGGATQYF.

The rearrangement links TRBV5-6 to TRBJ1-6; D call uncertain. Germline V gene sequence: CDR1 SGHDT, CDR2 YYEEEE. The ends were cut back, 1 base at V and 5 bases at J, with 13 bases in the middle. This CDR3 comprises 16 residues. The CDR3 spells CASSLIGERDNSPLHF. CDR3 DNA: TGTGCCAGCAGCTTGATCGGGGAAAGGGATAATTCACCCCTCCACTTT.

This rearrangement joins TRBV10-2 to TRBJ2-7; 7 bases fit TRBD2. The V segment lost 9 bases and the J segment 3 bases; nucleotides outside the gene matches: 5. The CDR3 contains 12 residues. CDR1 WSHSY and CDR2 SAAADI come from the germline V gene. The CDR3 bases are TGCGCCAGTTCGACGGGGGGCTACGAGCAGTACTTC. The encoded protein is CASSTGGYEQYF.

This chain joins TRBV28 and TRBJ2-5, with 10 bases that match TRBD1. The V gene's germline CDR1 is MDHEN and CDR2 SYDVKM. There are 15 residues in the CDR3. V gave up 5 bases and J gave up 4 bases; unmatched junction bases: 7. In DNA form, the CDR3 reads TGTGCCAGCAGTCGGGACAGGGGAGGAGCAGAGACCCAGTACTTC. It translates to CASSRDRGGAETQYF.

The chain couples TRBV19 to TRBJ1-2; no firm D call. V was shortened by 4 bases and J by 3 bases, with 15 bases between the two germline ends. Germline V CDR1 and CDR2: LNHDA, SQIVND (reference sequence). The CDR3 spans 15 residues. CDR3 protein: CASSTTSATYYGYTF. The CDR3 DNA reads as TGTGCCAGTAGTACCACAAGCGCCACCTACTATGGCTACACCTTC.

DNA of the CDR3: TGTGCCAGCAGTGGGCAATCGTTCACCGGGGAGCTGTTTTTT. It translates to CASSGQSFTGELFF. The J gene is TRBJ2-2, the V gene TRBV2; the D is unclear. V was trimmed by 4 bases and J by 4 bases, leaving 10 bases between them. This CDR3 is built from 14 residues. Germline lookup yields CDR1 SNHLY and CDR2 FYNNEI.

The V and J genes are TRBV9 and TRBJ1-3; D perhaps matches TRBD1 (5 bases). The CDR3 contains 17 residues. V lost 0 bases and J 1 base, leaving 14 bases between the germline ends. The germline V gene has CDR1 SGDLS and CDR2 YYNGEE. This CDR3 is CASSVVDAGGSGNTIYF. The CDR3, as DNA: TGTGCCAGCAGCGTAGTGGATGCGGGGGGGTCTGGAAACACCATATATTTT.

The V gene is TRBV9, the J gene TRBJ2-2; a weak D match, TRBD2 (6 bases). The V and J ends lost 4 bases and 6 bases respectively, with 10 bases between them. The germline V gene encodes CDR1 SGDLS and CDR2 YYNGEE. The CDR3 sequence is 13 residues long. The DNA of the CDR3 is TGTGCCAGCAGCCTTCGGGGGTCCGGGGAGCTGTTTTTT. Translated, it gives CASSLRGSGELFF.

This clone has a count of ten or more. The rearrangement links TRBV3-1 (or the pseudogene TRBV3-2) to TRBJ1-4, with 7 bases fitting TRBD1. V gave up 1 base and J gave up 5 bases; unmatched junction bases: 4. The CDR3 consists of 15 residues. Per germline, CDR1 LGHDT and CDR2 YNNKEL (reference sequence). The DNA for the CDR3 is TGTGCCAGCAGCCAAGGGGGACAGCGAAATGAAAAACTGTTTTTT. Its protein product is CASSQGGQRNEKLFF.

The CDR3 DNA reads TGCAGCGTACGACAGGAATCAGATACGCAGTATTTT. It yields the protein CSVRQESDTQYF. The V gene is TRBV29-1, the J gene TRBJ2-3; possible D gene TRBD1, 6 bases. The V gene's germline CDR1 is SQVTM and CDR2 ANQGSEA. The CDR3 loop spans 12 amino acids. V was clipped by 6 bases and J by 4 bases, with 11 bases between them.

The chain recombines TRBV27 with TRBJ1-2, with TRBD1 matching 8 bases. With 8 bases clipped from V and 4 bases from J, the junction kept 21 bases outside the gene matches. Germline V gives CDR1 MNHEY, CDR2 SMNVEV (reference sequence). CDR3 length: 18 amino acids. The CDR3 sequence is CASGGLFRGPGESYGYTF. The CDR3 coding sequence is TGTGCCAGCGGCGGACTTTTCAGGGGGCCGGGGGAGAGCTATGGCTACACCTTC.

This chain links TRBV28 with TRBJ1-5; D is possibly TRBD1 (6 bases). Germline-derived CDR1 and CDR2 are MDHEN and SYDVKM. The CDR3 totals 15 residues. The V end lost 5 bases, the J end lost 0 bases, and 11 bases lay between the germline ends. The CDR3 bases are TGTGCCAGCAGTATCAGGGGCACTAGCAATCAGCCCCAGCATTTT. Translated, it gives CASSIRGTSNQPQHF.

This clone was counted a few times. The gene calls are TRBV18 and TRBJ1-1; no clear D. The CDR3 runs to 16 residues. V was cut by 2 bases and J by 0 bases, with 13 bases left in between. The V gene's germline CDR1 is KGHSH and CDR2 LQKENI. The DNA for the CDR3 is TGTGCCAGCTCACCATGGGCCAGCCGAATGAACACTGAAGCTTTCTTT. Translation gives CASSPWASRMNTEAFF.

This chain joins TRBV14 and TRBJ2-3; perhaps TRBD2 as D (6 bases). The CDR3 extends over 19 amino acids. The germline V and J ends were trimmed by 0 bases and 6 bases, with 25 bases remaining between them. Per germline, CDR1 SGHDN and CDR2 FVKESK. The CDR3 coding sequence is TGTGCCAGCAGCCAAGATGGCCCCCCGGGACTCACGCGACTCGATACGCAGTATTTT. Its protein is CASSQDGPPGLTRLDTQYF.

This clone was detected only once. In the same sample, other DNA sequences code for this CDR3. This chain uses TRBV9 with TRBJ2-2, with D possibly matching TRBD2 (6 bases). V dropped 0 bases and J dropped 0 bases, with 9 bases sitting between them. Looked up from germline, CDR1 is SGDLS and CDR2 is YYNGEE. The CDR3 totals 16 residues. DNA of the CDR3: TGTGCCAGCAGCGTAGGGGGACTCCCGAACACCGGGGAGCTGTTTTTT. Its translation: CASSVGGLPNTGELFF.